This TCR beta chain is drawn from a study of cytomegalovirus exposure and HLA in healthy donors. CDR3 length: 14 amino acids. Germline CDR1 and CDR2: SGHTA and FQGNSA. Points on this clone: One end of the junction varies from germline; a read error may be responsible.

PCR used 60 Vbeta primers and 13 Jbeta primers. Measured with immunoSEQ multiplex PCR; TCRdb has only the in-frame clones, and not every one. The data show about 130,000 clones, 70% to 85% seen once. The TCR originated in a woman under 30 in good health and CMV-seropositive. The chain joins TRBV7-2 to TRBJ2-1; possibly TRBD2 for D (6 bases). The sequenced sample consisted of PBMCs. CDR3 sequence reads: CASGFGGSYNEQFF. The DNA of the CDR3 is TGTGCCAGCGGCTTCGGGGGCTCCTACAATGAGCAGTTCTTC. Full variable domain (missing parts from reference TRBV7-2 and TRBJ2-1): GAGVSQSPSNKVTEKGKDVELRCDPISGHTALYWYRQSLGQGLEFLIYFQGNSAPDKSGLPSDRFSAERTGGSVSTLTIQRTQQEDSAVYLCASGFGGSYNEQFFGPGTRLTVL.